This T cell receptor beta chain came from a study of cytomegalovirus exposure and HLA in healthy donors. To note about this clone: What it binds is not known.

Study outcomes and limitations: The classifier was said to identify cytomegalovirus status with high specificity and sensitivity. The listing of 150 to 200 TCR beta chains classed them as cytomegalovirus-associated. In an earlier analysis, in 587 donors, most V segments appeared productive either ~87% or ~30% of the time. One cluster of highly shared sequence variants probably arose as a sequencing artifact.

The CDR3 extends over 12 amino acids. V lost 4 bases and J 4 bases, leaving 10 bases between the germline ends. In germline, CDR1 is SQVTM, CDR2 ANQGSEA. PCR amplification relied on 60 Vbeta primers (plus 13 Jbeta primers). The table came from immunoSEQ multiplex PCR; TCRdb's copy has only in-frame clones and leaves some out. This sample has approximately 150,000 clones; around 65% occur once, and the top ten carry less than 3.5%. Sample: PBMCs. The chain carries TRBV29-1 and TRBJ1-2, with D uncertain. This receptor was taken from a woman aged 40 to 50 in good health and CMV-seropositive. CDR3 protein: CSVGPSSYGYTF. Here the CDR3 DNA reads TGCAGCGTTGGGCCCTCCAGCTATGGCTACACCTTC.